The rows below give T cell receptor beta chains drawn from one sample of a study of blood T cells in healthy people across ages. TCRdb fed the 5' RACE reads into MiXCR, producing one record per CDR3 protein. Among hundreds of thousands of distinct CDR3 sequences, around 28% were seen once, and the ten largest hold 15% to 20%. Material: blood. The receptors stem from a woman of 80 years or more in good health. Each CDR3 is given with its conserved first and last residue. Each record gives: clone size, V gene, J gene, D gene, CDR3 protein, CDR3 DNA. A D gene is named only where the DNA matches it firmly. Size values are once, few and many counts, or a class for expanded clones, and some rows have none.

clone_size: many
v_call: TRBV27
j_call: TRBJ1-2
d_call: NA
cdr3_aa: CASSRKGLHYGYTF
cdr3_nt: TGTGCCAGCAGCCGGAAAGGCCTCCACTATGGCTACACCTTC

clone_size: NA
v_call: TRBV30
j_call: TRBJ1-5
d_call: TRBD1
cdr3_aa: CAWGRGTGRQPQHF
cdr3_nt: TGTGCCTGGGGGAGGGGGACAGGGAGACAGCCCCAGCATTTT

clone_size: few
v_call: TRBV5-1
j_call: TRBJ1-1
d_call: NA
cdr3_aa: CASGLGWSTEAFF
cdr3_nt: TGCGCCAGCGGGTTGGGTTGGAGCACTGAAGCTTTCTTT

clone_size: once
v_call: TRBV15
j_call: TRBJ2-2
d_call: NA
cdr3_aa: CATGANGGRVGGTGELFF
cdr3_nt: TGTGCCACCGGGGCTAACGGGGGTCGGGTTGGTGGCACCGGGGAGCTGTTTTTT

clone_size: many
v_call: TRBV7-2
j_call: TRBJ1-6
d_call: NA
cdr3_aa: CASSLISGSDSPLHF
cdr3_nt: TGTGCCAGCAGCTTAATCTCGGGGTCAGATTCACCCCTCCACTTT

clone_size: many
v_call: TRBV7-2
j_call: TRBJ2-7
d_call: TRBD1
cdr3_aa: CASSLAGTESYEQYF
cdr3_nt: TGTGCCAGCAGCTTAGCAGGGACAGAATCATACGAGCAGTACTTC

clone_size: NA
v_call: TRBV9
j_call: TRBJ1-5
d_call: NA
cdr3_aa: CASSVVEGEGQHF
cdr3_nt: TGTGCCAGCAGCGTAGTGGAGGGTGAGGGCCAGCATTTT

clone_size: NA
v_call: TRBV9
j_call: TRBJ2-1
d_call: TRBD2
cdr3_aa: CASSVGGTSGGANYNEQFF
cdr3_nt: TGTGCCAGCAGCGTAGGAGGGACTAGCGGGGGGGCAAACTACAATGAGCAGTTCTTC

clone_size: NA
v_call: TRBV5-1
j_call: TRBJ1-4
d_call: NA
cdr3_aa: CASSFSGVNEKRFF
cdr3_nt: TGCGCCAGCAGCTTTTCCGGAGTTAATGAAAAACGGTTTTTT

clone_size: many
v_call: TRBV6-2/TRBV6-3
j_call: TRBJ2-4
d_call: NA
cdr3_aa: CASSYSEDWGSKNIQYF
cdr3_nt: TGTGCCAGCAGTTACTCGGAGGATTGGGGTTCCAAAAACATTCAGTACTTC

clone_size: NA
v_call: TRBV24-1
j_call: TRBJ2-3
d_call: NA
cdr3_aa: CATSKTGFSTDTQYF
cdr3_nt: TGTGCCACCAGCAAAACAGGTTTTAGCACAGATACGCAGTATTTT

clone_size: many
v_call: TRBV4-3
j_call: TRBJ1-1
d_call: NA
cdr3_aa: CASSQVGTEAFF
cdr3_nt: TGCGCCAGCAGCCAAGTGGGCACTGAAGCTTTCTTT

clone_size: NA
v_call: TRBV6-2/TRBV6-3
j_call: TRBJ2-1
d_call: NA
cdr3_aa: CASSYSWGVGNEQFF
cdr3_nt: TGTGCCAGCAGTTACTCTTGGGGGGTGGGCAATGAGCAGTTCTTC

clone_size: few
v_call: TRBV3-1
j_call: TRBJ2-7
d_call: NA
cdr3_aa: CASSQGGTRYYEQYF
cdr3_nt: TGTGCCAGCAGCCAAGGCGGGACACGGTATTACGAGCAGTACTTC

clone_size: many
v_call: TRBV18
j_call: TRBJ2-5
d_call: NA
cdr3_aa: CASSTGLRETQYF
cdr3_nt: TGTGCCAGCTCAACGGGCCTCCGGGAGACCCAGTACTTC

clone_size: NA
v_call: TRBV6-6
j_call: TRBJ1-2
d_call: NA
cdr3_aa: CASGYSSGSPNGYTF
cdr3_nt: TGTGCCAGCGGTTACTCGTCCGGTTCCCCTAATGGCTACACCTTC

clone_size: NA
v_call: TRBV9
j_call: TRBJ1-4
d_call: NA
cdr3_aa: CASSVRGEDEKLFF
cdr3_nt: TGTGCCAGCAGCGTACGGGGGGAGGATGAAAAACTGTTTTTT

clone_size: NA
v_call: TRBV12-3/TRBV12-4
j_call: TRBJ2-4
d_call: NA
cdr3_aa: CTSSEWRAKNIQYF
cdr3_nt: TGTACCAGCAGTGAGTGGAGGGCCAAAAACATTCAGTACTTC

clone_size: NA
v_call: TRBV29-1
j_call: TRBJ2-1
d_call: NA
cdr3_aa: CSATFHGTLLDNEQFF
cdr3_nt: TGCAGCGCCACCTTCCACGGGACTTTGCTAGACAATGAGCAGTTCTTC

clone_size: NA
v_call: TRBV19
j_call: TRBJ2-3
d_call: NA
cdr3_aa: CASHGRRTDTQYF
cdr3_nt: TGTGCCAGCCATGGACGGAGAACAGATACGCAGTATTTT

clone_size: NA
v_call: TRBV2
j_call: TRBJ1-2
d_call: NA
cdr3_aa: CASSDRGLYGYTF
cdr3_nt: TGTGCCAGCAGTGACAGGGGCCTCTACGGCTACACCTTC

clone_size: many
v_call: TRBV25-1
j_call: TRBJ2-7
d_call: NA
cdr3_aa: CASSSRTYEQYF
cdr3_nt: TGTGCCAGCAGTTCCAGGACCTACGAGCAGTACTTC